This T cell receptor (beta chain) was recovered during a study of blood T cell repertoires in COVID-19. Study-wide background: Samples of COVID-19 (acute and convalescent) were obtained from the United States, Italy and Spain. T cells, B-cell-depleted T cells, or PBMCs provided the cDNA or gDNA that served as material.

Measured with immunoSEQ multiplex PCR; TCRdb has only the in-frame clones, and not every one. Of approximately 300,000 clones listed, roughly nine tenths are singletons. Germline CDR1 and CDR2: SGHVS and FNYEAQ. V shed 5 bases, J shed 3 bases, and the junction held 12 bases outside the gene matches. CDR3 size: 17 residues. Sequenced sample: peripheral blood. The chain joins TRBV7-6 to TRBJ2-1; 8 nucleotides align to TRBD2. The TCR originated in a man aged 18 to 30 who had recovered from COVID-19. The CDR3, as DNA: TGTGCCAGCAGCCGATACGGGGGAGCGGGGGTCTACAATGAGCAGTTCTTC. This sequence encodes CASSRYGGAGVYNEQFF.